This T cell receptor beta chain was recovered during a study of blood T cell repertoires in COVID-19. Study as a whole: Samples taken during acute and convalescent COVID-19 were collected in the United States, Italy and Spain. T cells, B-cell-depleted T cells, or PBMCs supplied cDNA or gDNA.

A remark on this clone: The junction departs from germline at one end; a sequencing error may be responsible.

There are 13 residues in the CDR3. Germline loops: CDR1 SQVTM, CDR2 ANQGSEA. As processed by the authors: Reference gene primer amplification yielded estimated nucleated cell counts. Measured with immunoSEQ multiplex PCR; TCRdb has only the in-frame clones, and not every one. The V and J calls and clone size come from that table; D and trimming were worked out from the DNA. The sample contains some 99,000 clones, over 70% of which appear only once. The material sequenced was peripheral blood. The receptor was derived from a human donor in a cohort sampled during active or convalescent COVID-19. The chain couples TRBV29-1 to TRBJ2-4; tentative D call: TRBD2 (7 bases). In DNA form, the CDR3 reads TGCAGCGCCTTGGGGGGGGCCAGAAACATTCAGTACTTC. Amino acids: CSALGGARNIQYF. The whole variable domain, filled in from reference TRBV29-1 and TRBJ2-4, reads SAVISQKPSRDICQRGTSLTIQCQVDSQVTMMFWYRQQPGQSLTLIATANQGSEATYESGFVIDKFPISRPNLTFSTLTVSNMSPEDSSIYLCSALGGARNIQYFGAGTRLSVL.